The entry that follows covers one T cell receptor beta chain sequence. The antigen remains unidentified. Trimming left V 4 bases short and J 4 bases short, with 8 bases between. The CDR3 contains 13 residues. The germline V gene encodes CDR1 SGHTA and CDR2 FQGTGA. These data originate in a study of T cell repertoires in cytomegalovirus infection. The overall study: Recently described HLA-C-restricted plus well-studied HLA-B-restricted CMV epitopes were used. Shared public TCR beta signatures pointed to both CMV infection and a matching HLA type. Study-wide results and caveats: The ex vivo response was dominated by HLA-C-restricted CMV-specific TCR beta clonotypes. People with CMV and the relevant HLA were identified by cumulative public TCR beta family frequency.

TCRdb reprocessed the reads via MiXCR and lists one record per CDR3 protein. Among approximately 350,000 distinct CDR3 sequences listed, approximately 35% were seen once. The clonotype comes from a human donor in good health (CMV status not recorded). Some clones in this sample may be carry-over from other donors' samples. The J gene is TRBJ1-5, the V gene TRBV7-3; D is uncertain. The input for sequencing was cultured PBMCs, taken from culture after CMV antigen stimulation. CDR3 bases: TGTGCCAGCAGCTCCCAGGAAAATCAGCCCCAGCATTTT. Protein: CASSSQENQPQHF. Full variable domain (outside the CDR3, taken from reference TRBV7-3 and TRBJ1-5): GAGVSQTPSNKVTEKGKYVELRCDPISGHTALYWYRQSLGQGPEFLIYFQGTGAADDSGLPNDRFFAVRPEGSVSTLKIQRTERGDSAVYLCASSSQENQPQHFGDGTRLSIL.